This TCR beta chain was obtained from a study of T cells in Graves' hyperthyroidism and ophthalmopathy. The study, taken as a whole, reports: Stable hyperthyroidism was separated from ophthalmopathy by a model based on 13 V-J features.

Trimming removed 1 base at V and 0 bases at J, with 9 bases between. The CDR3 length is 14 residues. Germline values: CDR1 DFQATT, CDR2 SNEGSKA (reference sequence). The study defined stable Graves' hyperthyroidism as no ophthalmopathy progression within 18 months. Thyroid ultrasound and orbital computed tomography, with clinical symptoms and serum thyroxine and TRAb, informed diagnoses. About this clonotype: What it recognizes is unknown.

TCR beta CDR3 sequences were amplified from RNA transcripts. Using the HTBI primer set, a first-round RT-PCR was run on the TCR CDR3. TCRdb re-called the multiplex PCR reads with MiXCR, one entry per CDR3 protein. This sample carries approximately 360,000 distinct CDR3 sequences, 20% to 25% of them seen once, and the ten largest clones take 73%. The gene calls are TRBV20-1 and TRBJ2-5; unclear D gene. Sequenced material: blood. The sequence came from a middle-aged man with Graves' hyperthyroidism. The CDR3 protein is CSARGGVHQETQYF. The CDR3 nucleotides are TGCAGTGCTAGAGGAGGCGTCCACCAAGAGACCCAGTACTTC.